A selection of T cell receptor beta chains follows, all from one sample in a study of vaccination effects on CD4 cells after COVID-19. The assay was immunoSEQ multiplex PCR, and TCRdb's table has in-frame clones only and misses some. The sample has around 44,000 clones, less than 85% seen once; the top ten hold about 3.7%. Their antigen targets remain unknown. Sample: CD4+ T cells from PBMCs cultured without peptide, taken after COVID-19 vaccination. These receptors were collected from a human donor who had a prior SARS-CoV-2 infection. The conserved cysteine and the conserved F or W are not part of the CDR3 here.

v_call: TRBV19; j_call: TRBJ2-7; cdr3_aa: ASSRMSGGFSYEQY
v_call: TRBV7-2; j_call: TRBJ2-3; cdr3_aa: ASSPQRGDTQY
v_call: TRBV18; j_call: TRBJ2-2; cdr3_aa: ASSPGVEGELF
v_call: TRBV2; j_call: TRBJ2-5; cdr3_aa: ASSERYQETQY
v_call: TRBV7-2; j_call: TRBJ1-3; cdr3_aa: ASSLVGTGIGNTIY
v_call: TRBV6-2/TRBV6-3; j_call: TRBJ1-4; cdr3_aa: ASSTSAQAREKLF
v_call: TRBV5-4; j_call: TRBJ2-5; cdr3_aa: ASSFTGSLETQY
v_call: TRBV5-4; j_call: TRBJ2-1; cdr3_aa: ASSQYTRNNEQF
v_call: TRBV20-1; j_call: TRBJ2-5; cdr3_aa: SAGGGRTSGQETQY
v_call: TRBV6-2/TRBV6-3; j_call: TRBJ2-7; cdr3_aa: ASSLGTSSYEQY
v_call: TRBV5-6; j_call: TRBJ2-1; cdr3_aa: ASSLFRGRYNEQF
v_call: TRBV7-2; j_call: TRBJ2-5; cdr3_aa: ASSLAMKETQY